The 4 T cell receptor beta chains presented below share a single source sample, sequenced in a study of T cell repertoires in cytomegalovirus infection. No antigen is known for these receptors. TCRdb processed the reads anew with MiXCR; each CDR3 protein has one entry. The sample comprises 100,000 or so distinct CDR3 sequences, under 45% of which are singletons, and roughly 74% rests with the top ten. The specimen comprised CD8+ T cells from cultured PBMCs, sampled from culture after CMV antigen stimulation. The receptors stem from a human donor in good health (CMV status not recorded). Some clones in this sample may be carry-over from other donors' samples.

This chain links TRBV19 with TRBJ2-2; no clear D gene. The CDR3 loop spans 13 amino acids. Germline CDR1 reads LNHDA; CDR2 reads SQIVND (reference sequence). Trimming cost V 2 bases and J 5 bases, with 6 bases left between them. The CDR3 loop reads CASSIKGTGELFF. The CDR3 region has the DNA TGTGCCAGTAGTATAAAGGGTACCGGGGAGCTGTTTTTT.

This clonotype was detected a few times. The chain uses TRBV2 and TRBJ2-5; tentatively, D is TRBD1 (5 bases). The V gene lost 2 bases and the J gene lost 5 bases, with 24 bases spanning the gap. Germline loops: CDR1 SNHLY, CDR2 FYNNEI. The CDR3 length is 18 residues. The CDR3 protein is CASSEMVIRTYLLETQYF. Written as DNA, the CDR3 is TGTGCCAGCAGTGAAATGGTGATAAGGACATACCTTCTGGAGACCCAGTACTTC.

This sequence joins TRBV4-1 and TRBJ1-1; D not certain. CDR3 length: 13 residues. Trimming stripped 4 bases from V and 3 bases from J, with 9 bases between. Germline lookup yields CDR1 MGHRA and CDR2 YSYEKL. In nucleotides, the CDR3 is TGCGCCAGCAGCCCCCCAATGGACACTGAAGCTTTCTTT. Translating it yields CASSPPMDTEAFF.

CDR3 in amino acids: CASSEALDGGKETQYF. The CDR3 DNA reads as TGTGCCAGCAGTGAAGCGCTCGATGGTGGGAAAGAGACCCAGTACTTC. This chain joins TRBV6-1 and TRBJ2-5; no clear D. The V gene lost 0 bases and the J gene lost 3 bases, with 14 bases spanning the gap. CDR1 is MNHNS and CDR2 is SASEGT in the germline V gene. The CDR3 covers 16 residues.